The clone carrying this T cell receptor (beta chain) was counted at least ten times. Its cognate antigen is unknown. It was through 5'RACE template switching that TCR cDNA was made, with a universal primer site and UMIs added. Each CDR3 protein is one row after TCRdb ran MiXCR on the 5' RACE reads. The sample includes a few hundred thousand distinct CDR3 sequences, roughly 6.2% of them seen just once. The data were taken from a study of T cells after yellow fever vaccination. Study-wide points: In post-booster samples, most primary-vaccination clones reappeared (approximately 96% CD4, 88% CD8).

CDR1 and CDR2 (germline): SQVTM, ANQGSEA. Trimming shortened V by 4 bases and J by 4 bases, and 11 bases separated the two germline ends. The length of the CDR3 is 12 residues. This sample comprised PBMCs, obtained 5 days after the yellow fever booster vaccination. The chain carries TRBV29-1 and TRBJ2-7; the D call may be TRBD1 or TRBD2 (6 bases each). The TCR originated in a man aged 25-40 years who received the YFV17D yellow fever vaccine. The CDR3 coding sequence is TGCAGCGTTGCCATAGGGGGGTACGAGCAGTACTTC. Encoded protein: CSVAIGGYEQYF.